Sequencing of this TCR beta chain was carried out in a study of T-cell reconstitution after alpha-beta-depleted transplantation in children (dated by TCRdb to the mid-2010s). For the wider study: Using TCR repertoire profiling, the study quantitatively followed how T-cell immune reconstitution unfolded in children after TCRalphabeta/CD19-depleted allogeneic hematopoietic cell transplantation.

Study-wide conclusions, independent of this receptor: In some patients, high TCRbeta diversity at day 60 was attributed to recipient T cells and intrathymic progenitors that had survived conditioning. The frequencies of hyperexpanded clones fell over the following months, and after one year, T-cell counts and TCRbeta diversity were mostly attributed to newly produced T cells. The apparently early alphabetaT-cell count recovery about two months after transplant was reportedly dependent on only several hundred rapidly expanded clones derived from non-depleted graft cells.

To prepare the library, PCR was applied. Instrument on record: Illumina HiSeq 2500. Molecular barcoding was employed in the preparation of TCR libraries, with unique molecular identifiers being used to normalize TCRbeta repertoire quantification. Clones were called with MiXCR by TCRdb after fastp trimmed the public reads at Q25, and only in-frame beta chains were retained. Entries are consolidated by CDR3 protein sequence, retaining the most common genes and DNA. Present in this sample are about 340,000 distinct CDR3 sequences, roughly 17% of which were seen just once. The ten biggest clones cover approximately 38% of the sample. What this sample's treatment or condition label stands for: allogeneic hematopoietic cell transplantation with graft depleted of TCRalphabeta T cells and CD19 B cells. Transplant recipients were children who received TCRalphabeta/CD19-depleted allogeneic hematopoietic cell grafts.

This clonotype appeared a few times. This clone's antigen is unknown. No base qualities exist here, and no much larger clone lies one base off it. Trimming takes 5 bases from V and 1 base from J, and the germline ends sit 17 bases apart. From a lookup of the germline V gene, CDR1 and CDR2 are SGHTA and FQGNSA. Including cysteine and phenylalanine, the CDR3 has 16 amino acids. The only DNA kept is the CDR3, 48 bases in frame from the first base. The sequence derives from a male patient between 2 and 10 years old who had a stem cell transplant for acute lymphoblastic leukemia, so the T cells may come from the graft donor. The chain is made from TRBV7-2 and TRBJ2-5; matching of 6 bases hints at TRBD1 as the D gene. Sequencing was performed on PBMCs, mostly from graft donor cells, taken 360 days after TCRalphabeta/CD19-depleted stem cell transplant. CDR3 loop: CASSVGTTPLQETQYF. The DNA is TGTGCCAGCAGCGTCGGGACAACACCCCTCCAAGAGACCCAGTACTTC.